This TCR beta chain was found in a study of blood T cells in healthy people across ages. Primed by a sample-barcoded 5' primer and a J-beta primer mix, a second PCR proceeded for 7 to 11 cycles. Using its own MiXCR run on the 5' RACE reads, TCRdb lists one record per CDR3 protein. The sample records hundreds of thousands of distinct CDR3 sequences, roughly 50% being singletons. This clonotype was obtained from a man between 35 and 55 years old in good health. Material for sequencing was blood.

CDR3 in amino acids: CASRTGQGRIIQYF. The CDR3, as DNA: TGTGCCAGCAGAACAGGACAGGGACGGATAATTCAGTACTTC. This chain joins TRBV28 and TRBJ2-4; 8 bases agree with TRBD1. CDR3 size: 14 residues. The junction had 11 bases not matched to a gene; V was cut back by 6 bases and J by 10 bases. CDR1 is MDHEN, CDR2 SYDVKM, per germline.